The clone carrying this TCR beta chain has a handful of counts. What it recognizes is unknown. The data originate from a study of T cells after yellow fever vaccination. At the level of the study: Preparation of the low-cell-number fractions used SMART-Seq v4 Ultra Low Input.

The authors made TCR cDNA by 5'RACE template switching, adding a universal primer site and UMIs. TCRdb re-analysed the 5' RACE reads in MiXCR, keeping a single row per CDR3 protein. The data contain 550,000 or so distinct CDR3 sequences, 15% to 20% of them singletons. Study-wide findings and caveats: It was a small share of clonotypes that appeared in both CD4 and CD8 compartments. Clones that expanded after primary vaccination mostly reappeared after the booster (approximately 96% CD4, approximately 85% CD8).

The CDR3 runs 14 residues. Trimming removed 5 bases from V and 6 bases from J, with 14 bases in between. CDR1 and CDR2 (germline): MNHNS, SASEGT. The chain has TRBV6-1 and TRBJ1-5, with a weak D call TRBD1 (5 bases). The starting material was PBMCs, obtained 15 days after the yellow fever booster vaccination. The sequence came from a man younger than 45 who received the YFV17D yellow fever vaccine. CDR3 sequence reads: CASSPLKGSQPQHF. CDR3 DNA: TGTGCCAGCAGTCCCTTAAAGGGGTCTCAGCCCCAGCATTTT.